This is a list of T cell receptor beta chains from one sample in a study of T cell repertoires in cytomegalovirus infection. TCRdb reprocessed the reads via MiXCR and lists one record per CDR3 protein. The profile covers some 450,000 distinct CDR3 sequences, with approximately 31% appearing a single time and roughly an eighth taken by the ten largest. Sequencing was carried out using PBMCs. The receptors originated from a human donor in good health (CMV status not recorded). Some clones in this sample may be carry-over from other donors' samples. The CDR3 runs from the conserved cysteine through the conserved F or W. Fields, in order: clone size, V gene, D gene, J gene, CDR3 DNA, CDR3 protein. A D gene is named only where the DNA matches it firmly. A clone size is listed for some rows: how often the clone was seen (once, few, many), or a class if it is expanded.

-	TRBV7-9	TRBD1	TRBJ2-5	TGTGCCAGCAATACCGGGACAGGGGGCGCCGCAGAGACCCAGTACTTC	CASNTGTGGAAETQYF
once	TRBV5-1	TRBD2	TRBJ2-5	TGCGCCAGCAGCAGACGCGGGGGGGCCGGAGAGACCCAGTACTTC	CASSRRGGAGETQYF
few	TRBV4-1	-	TRBJ2-5	TGCGCCAGCAGCATCGCAGGGTCCCAAGAGACCCAGTACTTC	CASSIAGSQETQYF
many	TRBV7-6	-	TRBJ2-1	TGTGCCAGCAGCTCCGTAGGGGAGCAGTTCTTC	CASSSVGEQFF
-	TRBV12-3/TRBV12-4	TRBD2	TRBJ2-5	TGTGCCAGCAGAATTGACGCGGGGGGTGGGGAGACCCAGTACTTC	CASRIDAGGGETQYF
-	TRBV12-3/TRBV12-4	-	TRBJ2-3	TGTGCCAGCACCTTTCCCGGCGCAGATACGCAGTATTTT	CASTFPGADTQYF
few	TRBV11-3	TRBD2	TRBJ2-5	TGTGCCAGCGGGACTAGCGGCCGGAGGGAGACCCAGTACTTC	CASGTSGRRETQYF
once	TRBV2	-	TRBJ1-5	TGTGCCCGCAGTACGACCGGGGGGGATCAGCCCCAGCGTTTT	CARSTTGGDQPQRF
-	TRBV4-1	-	TRBJ2-1	TGCGCCAGCAGCCAGTCCCCCGGTGGGGAGCAGTTCTTC	CASSQSPGGEQFF
many	TRBV15	-	TRBJ1-1	TGTGCCACCAGCAGAGATTTGGACTCAAACACTGAAGCTTTCTTT	CATSRDLDSNTEAFF
-	TRBV29-1	TRBD2	TRBJ2-1	TGCAGCGTTGAAAGAGCGGGGGGCCCCAATGAGCAGTTCTTC	CSVERAGGPNEQFF
few	TRBV19	-	TRBJ1-5	TGTGCCAGTAGTATAGCCCCACAGATTACTCGCAATCAGCCCCAGCATTTT	CASSIAPQITRNQPQHF
few	TRBV28	-	TRBJ2-5	TGTGCCAGCAGTCGGAGAGGGGCAGAAGGAGAGACCCAGTACTTC	CASSRRGAEGETQYF
few	TRBV19	TRBD2	TRBJ2-3	TGTGCCAGTAGTCCTGGAGCGGGGACGCAGTATTTT	CASSPGAGTQYF
-	TRBV19	-	TRBJ1-1	TGTGCCAGTAGCGCGTACCCCTACACTGAAGCTTTCTTT	CASSAYPYTEAFF
-	TRBV23-1	-	TRBJ2-3	TGCGCCAGCAGTCGCCGACGGAGAAGCACAGAGACGCAGTATTTT	CASSRRRRSTETQYF
few	TRBV7-9	-	TRBJ2-7	TGTGCCAGCAGCTTAGCAGCCGGGTACGAGCAGTACTTC	CASSLAAGYEQYF
-	TRBV2	-	TRBJ1-1	TGTTCCAGCAGTCAGGTACTAGCTGAAGCTTTCTTT	CSSSQVLAEAFF
-	TRBV12-5	-	TRBJ1-1	TGTGCTAGTCAGAGGACAGCCGACACTGAAGCTTTCTTT	CASQRTADTEAFF
many	TRBV7-2	TRBD1	TRBJ2-2	TGTGCCAGCAGCTTAGCGCTTCGGACAGGGATGACCGGGGAGCTGTTTTTT	CASSLALRTGMTGELFF
-	TRBV6-2/TRBV6-3	-	TRBJ2-7	TGTGCCAGCAGTGTCTTTCAAGCTACGGGCGAGCAGTACTTC	CASSVFQATGEQYF
-	TRBV12-3/TRBV12-4	TRBD1	TRBJ1-5	TGTGCCAGCAGTTCGGGACAGGGGGAAACCAATCAGCCCCAGCATTTT	CASSSGQGETNQPQHF
-	TRBV6-1	TRBD1	TRBJ1-2	TGTGCCAGCAGTGGGGGACAGAGCTATGGCTACACCTTC	CASSGGQSYGYTF
many	TRBV6-2/TRBV6-3	-	TRBJ2-7	TGTGCCAGCAGCACGCTTCAGGGTTCCTACGAGCAGTACTTC	CASSTLQGSYEQYF
once	TRBV7-6	TRBD2	TRBJ2-5	TGTGCCAGCAGCTTAGCAGGGATAGCGGGGCGAGAGACCCAGTACTTC	CASSLAGIAGRETQYF
-	TRBV10-3	-	TRBJ1-2	TGTGCCTCCGCCGTCACAGCTACTAACTATGGCTACACCTTC	CASAVTATNYGYTF
-	TRBV2	-	TRBJ2-2	TGTGCCAGCAGTAAATATCGGGACACCGGGGAGCTGTTTTTT	CASSKYRDTGELFF
many	TRBV7-2	-	TRBJ2-5	TGTGCCAGCAGCTTTAACCGGATTCAAGAGACCCAGTACTTC	CASSFNRIQETQYF
many	TRBV12-3/TRBV12-4	-	TRBJ2-7	TGTGCCAGCACCCCATACCCGACCGGTCCGCACGAGCAGTACTTC	CASTPYPTGPHEQYF
many	TRBV7-2	-	TRBJ1-3	TGTGCCAGCAGCTTAGACGTGGGCAGCTCTGGAAACACCATATATTTT	CASSLDVGSSGNTIYF
many	TRBV6-1	-	TRBJ2-5	TGTGCCAGCAGTGAACAGTCAGGCCCGAGGGAGACCCAGTACTTC	CASSEQSGPRETQYF
-	TRBV6-6	TRBD1	TRBJ1-5	TGTGCCAGCAGTTACAGGATACAGGGGGCTGAAGGCAATCAGCCCCAGCATTTT	CASSYRIQGAEGNQPQHF
-	TRBV6-2/TRBV6-3	TRBD2	TRBJ2-1	TGTGCCAGAAGTCCTAGCGGGGGGGCAGTCAATGAGCAGTTCTTC	CARSPSGGAVNEQFF